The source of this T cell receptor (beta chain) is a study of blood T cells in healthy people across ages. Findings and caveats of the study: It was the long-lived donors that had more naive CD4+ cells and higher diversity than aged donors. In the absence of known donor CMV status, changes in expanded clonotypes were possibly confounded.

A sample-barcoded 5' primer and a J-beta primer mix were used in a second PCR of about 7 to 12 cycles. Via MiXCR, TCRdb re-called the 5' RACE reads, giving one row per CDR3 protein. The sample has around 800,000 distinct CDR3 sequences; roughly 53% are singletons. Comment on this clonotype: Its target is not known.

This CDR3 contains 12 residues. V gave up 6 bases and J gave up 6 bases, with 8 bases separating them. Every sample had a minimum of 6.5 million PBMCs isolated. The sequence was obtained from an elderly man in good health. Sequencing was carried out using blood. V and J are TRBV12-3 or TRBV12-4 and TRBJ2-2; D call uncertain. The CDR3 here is CASRWPAGELFF. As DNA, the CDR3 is TGTGCCAGCAGGTGGCCTGCCGGGGAGCTGTTTTTT.